A selection of T cell receptor beta chains follows, all from one sample in a study of T cell repertoires in cytomegalovirus infection. TCRdb reprocessed the reads with MiXCR, giving one entry per CDR3 protein. The repertoire consists of around 740,000 distinct CDR3 sequences, with roughly a third occurring once and the leading ten covering roughly 2.9%. Sequencing input: PBMCs. The origin of the receptors is a human donor in good health (CMV status not recorded). Some clones in this sample may be carry-over from other donors' samples. Both conserved end residues are part of each CDR3. The order of the fields is clone size, J gene, V gene, D gene, CDR3 protein, CDR3 DNA. A D gene is named only where the DNA matches it firmly. Where a row states a size, it is once, few, many or the class of an expanded clone; other rows omit it.

clone size: once; J gene: TRBJ2-3; V gene: TRBV5-6; D gene: .; CDR3 protein: CASSLVSSTTDTQYF; CDR3 DNA: TGTGCCAGCAGCTTGGTATCTAGCACCACAGATACGCAGTATTTT
clone size: .; J gene: TRBJ1-5; V gene: TRBV15; D gene: .; CDR3 protein: CATSRDITGDSNQPQHF; CDR3 DNA: TGTGCCACCAGCAGAGATATCACAGGAGATAGCAATCAGCCCCAGCATTTT
clone size: .; J gene: TRBJ1-1; V gene: TRBV10-3; D gene: .; CDR3 protein: CAISGTALGTEAFF; CDR3 DNA: TGTGCCATCAGTGGGACAGCCCTTGGCACTGAAGCTTTCTTT
clone size: few; J gene: TRBJ1-1; V gene: TRBV7-2; D gene: .; CDR3 protein: CASSLVGGANTEAFF; CDR3 DNA: TGTGCCAGCAGCTTAGTAGGGGGGGCGAACACTGAAGCTTTCTTT
clone size: few; J gene: TRBJ2-7; V gene: TRBV24-1; D gene: .; CDR3 protein: CATSGGLDYEQYF; CDR3 DNA: TGTGCCACCAGTGGGGGCCTTGATTACGAGCAGTACTTC
clone size: .; J gene: TRBJ2-1; V gene: TRBV7-6; D gene: TRBD2; CDR3 protein: CASSSILTSVNNEQFF; CDR3 DNA: TGTGCCAGCAGCTCGATTTTGACTAGCGTAAACAATGAGCAGTTCTTC
clone size: .; J gene: TRBJ2-4; V gene: TRBV7-2; D gene: TRBD2; CDR3 protein: CASSGLAGAKHSHYF; CDR3 DNA: TGTGCCAGCAGCGGACTAGCGGGAGCCAAACACAGTCATTACTTC
clone size: .; J gene: TRBJ2-3; V gene: TRBV5-6; D gene: TRBD2; CDR3 protein: CASSFGRWAGGDTQYF; CDR3 DNA: TGTGCCAGCAGCTTTGGTCGATGGGCGGGAGGAGATACGCAGTATTTT
clone size: few; J gene: TRBJ2-1; V gene: TRBV3-1; D gene: .; CDR3 protein: CASSHKSGATPLTF; CDR3 DNA: TGTGCCAGCAGCCACAAGTCCGGGGCGACTCCTCTAACCTTC
clone size: .; J gene: TRBJ2-1; V gene: TRBV7-8; D gene: TRBD1; CDR3 protein: CASSFRDRDNEQFF; CDR3 DNA: TGTGCCAGCAGCTTCCGGGACAGGGACAATGAGCAGTTCTTC